The 23 T cell receptor beta chains in this list originate from one sample, sequenced in a study of cytomegalovirus exposure and HLA in healthy donors. PCR employed 60 Vbeta and 13 Jbeta primers. Assay used: immunoSEQ multiplex PCR; TCRdb lists only in-frame clones, some missing. The sample records some 130,000 clones, more than 80% being singletons. Sequencing input: PBMCs. Receptors originate from a woman in her thirties in good health and CMV-seropositive.

This rearrangement joins TRBV6-5 to TRBJ1-4; TRBD1 matches at 8 bases. Trimming cost V 0 bases and J 9 bases; bases outside gene matches: 9. The CDR3 extends over 16 amino acids. Looked up from germline, CDR1 is MNHEY and CDR2 is SVGAGI. CDR3 sequence (DNA): TGTGCCAGCAGTTACTCTCCTGGACAGGGAAGGCAAAAACTGTTTTTT. Translated: CASSYSPGQGRQKLFF.

The V call is TRBV5-1, the J call TRBJ1-4; TRBD1 is a possible D gene (6 bases). Germline lookup yields CDR1 SGHRS and CDR2 YFSETQ. Trimming took 0 bases from V and 8 from J, leaving 26 bases between them. The CDR3 is 19 amino acids. This chain's CDR3 is CASSLEGGTNEGPGEKLFF. The CDR3 DNA follows: TGCGCCAGCAGCTTGGAAGGGGGAACTAATGAAGGACCAGGGGAAAAACTGTTTTTT.

This sequence joins TRBV5-1 and TRBJ2-1, with 13 bases fitting TRBD2. The CDR3 contains 14 residues. Germline V CDR1 and CDR2: SGHRS, YFSETQ. Trimming cost V 0 bases and J 10 bases; bases outside gene matches: 1. The CDR3 reads CASSLVLAGGEQFF. The DNA of the CDR3 is TGCGCCAGCAGCTTGGTACTAGCGGGAGGGGAGCAGTTCTTC.

The gene calls are TRBV9 and TRBJ2-3; D may be TRBD1 (5 bases). The ends were cut back, 4 bases at V and 3 bases at J, with 12 bases in the middle. Germline V gene sequence: CDR1 SGDLS, CDR2 YYNGEE. The CDR3 contains 14 residues. CDR3 in DNA: TGTGCCAGCAGCACTCCAGGGTGGACAGATACGCAGTATTTT. Translating gives CASSTPGWTDTQYF. Based on the CDR3 plus reference TRBV9 and TRBJ2-3, the full variable domain is DSGVTQTPKHLITATGQRVTLRCSPRSGDLSVYWYQQSLDQGLQFLIQYYNGEERAKGNILERFSAQQFPDLHSELNLSSLELGDSALYFCASSTPGWTDTQYFGPGTRLTVL.

The chain recombines TRBV28 with TRBJ1-2; D is unresolved. V gave up 3 bases and J gave up 8 bases, with 16 bases separating them. CDR3 size: 14 residues. Germline CDR1 MDHEN, CDR2 SYDVKM. For the CDR3, the DNA is TGTGCCAGCAGTTTGGTTTCGGAGGTTGAAGGCTACACCTTC. It is translated as CASSLVSEVEGYTF.

The genes are TRBV7-8 and TRBJ2-1; 9 bases match TRBD2. This CDR3 comprises 17 residues. CDR1 is SGHVS, CDR2 FQNEAQ, per germline. Losses at the gene ends were 1 base for V and 1 base for J; bases not matched to a gene: 5. The CDR3 coding sequence is TGTGCCAGCAGCTTAGATAGCGGGGGTAGTTCCTACAATGAGCAGTTCTTC. As protein: CASSLDSGGSSYNEQFF.

This clone has just a few counts. V gene TRBV6-1 combines with J gene TRBJ2-7; 8 positions match TRBD1. This CDR3 is built from 15 residues. Unmatched junction bases numbered 10, after V lost 7 bases and J lost 2 bases. The germline V gene encodes CDR1 MNHNS and CDR2 SASEGT. Here the CDR3 reads CASIKGQGTPYEQYF. In DNA form, the CDR3 reads TGTGCCAGCATCAAAGGACAGGGCACGCCCTACGAGCAGTACTTC.

The J gene is TRBJ2-1, the V gene TRBV6-1; 12 nucleotides match TRBD2. The CDR3 totals 15 residues. The germline V gene has CDR1 MNHNS and CDR2 SASEGT. V lost 3 bases and J lost 6; bases outside the gene matches: 3. The CDR3 protein is CASSELAGGPNEQFF. As DNA, the CDR3 is TGTGCCAGCAGTGAGCTAGCGGGGGGGCCCAATGAGCAGTTCTTC.

This chain links TRBV28 with TRBJ2-3; TRBD2 is a possible D gene (6 bases). Trimming removed 3 bases at V and 1 base at J, with 17 bases between. Germline CDR1 and CDR2: MDHEN and SYDVKM. The CDR3 extends over 17 amino acids. The CDR3 sequence: CASSFNPGGRGTDTQYF. DNA for the CDR3: TGTGCCAGCAGTTTTAATCCCGGGGGAAGGGGCACAGATACGCAGTATTTT.

V usage is TRBV7-3 and J usage is TRBJ1-1, with a possible D match to TRBD1 (6 bases). Trimming took off 1 base at V and 5 bases at J, with 14 bases between the two ends. From germline, CDR1 is SGHTA and CDR2 FQGTGA. CDR3 size: 15 residues. As DNA, the CDR3 is TGTGCCAGCAGCTTAAAGGCAGGGAGGGGGACTGAAGCTTTCTTT. Translation gives CASSLKAGRGTEAFF.

The chain has TRBV6-6 and TRBJ2-7, with 12 nucleotides matching TRBD2. Germline-derived CDR1 and CDR2 are MNHNY and SVGAGI (reference sequence). This CDR3 has 15 amino acids. J gave up 7 bases and V 4 bases, and 8 bases lay outside the gene matches. The CDR3 region is CASSSLAGGIVEQYF. The CDR3 DNA is TGTGCCAGCAGTTCACTAGCGGGGGGTATAGTGGAGCAGTACTTC.

The rearrangement links TRBV9 to TRBJ2-7, with 9 bases that match TRBD1. The ends lost 0 bases at V and 0 bases at J; junction bases unmatched: 7. The CDR3 extends over 17 amino acids. Germline values: CDR1 SGDLS, CDR2 YYNGEE. The CDR3 here is CASSVVQGATYSYEQYF. The CDR3 region has the DNA TGTGCCAGCAGCGTAGTACAGGGGGCCACGTACTCCTACGAGCAGTACTTC.

V is TRBV30 and J is TRBJ2-7, with TRBD2 matching over 7 bases. The J segment lost 6 bases and the V segment lost 1 base, leaving 9 bases of the junction unmatched. Germline V gene data show CDR1 as GTSNPN and CDR2 as SVGIG (reference sequence). There are 14 residues in the CDR3. The CDR3 spells CAWSGLAPPLEQYF. The CDR3 DNA sequence: TGTGCCTGGAGTGGACTAGCTCCCCCGCTCGAGCAGTACTTC.

This clone has just a few counts. The V and J genes are TRBV19 and TRBJ2-5, with 11 bases lining up with TRBD2. The germline V gene has CDR1 LNHDA and CDR2 SQIVND (reference sequence). This CDR3 spans 14 amino acids. Trimming took 3 bases from V and 7 from J; bases not matched to a gene: 4. The CDR3 spells CASSIVGLAGTQYF. The CDR3 DNA reads as TGTGCCAGTAGTATCGTCGGACTAGCGGGGACCCAGTACTTC.

The chain recombines TRBV19 with TRBJ2-1, with TRBD2 matching over 13 bases. This CDR3 comprises 17 residues. The V and J ends lost 3 bases and 9 bases, in that order; junction bases with no gene match: 11. The germline V gene has CDR1 LNHDA and CDR2 SQIVND (reference sequence). As DNA, the CDR3 is TGTGCCAGTAGTATCCTCGGGACTAGCGGGATTAACGGTGAGCAGTTCTTC. Protein product: CASSILGTSGINGEQFF. The variable domain in full, with the rest retrieved from reference TRBV19 and TRBJ2-1, is DGGITQSPKYLFRKEGQNVTLSCEQNLNHDAMYWYRQDPGQGLRLIYYSQIVNDFQKGDIAEGYSVSREKKESFPLTVTSAQKNPTAFYLCASSILGTSGINGEQFFGPGTRLTVL.

This sequence joins TRBV5-4 and TRBJ1-5; D remains ambiguous. The CDR3 sequence is 14 residues long. Per the germline V gene, CDR1 is SGHNT and CDR2 is YYREEE (reference sequence). V lost 0 bases to trimming and J lost 4 bases, with 8 bases between them. CDR3 loop: CASSLAGMNQPQHF. DNA for the CDR3: TGTGCCAGCAGCTTGGCAGGCATGAATCAGCCCCAGCATTTT.

This clone was seen just once. This chain links TRBV28 with TRBJ1-1, with D maybe TRBD1 (5 bases). The CDR3 runs 14 residues. The germline V gene encodes CDR1 MDHEN and CDR2 SYDVKM. V was pared by 7 bases and J by 0 bases, with 12 bases between. The CDR3 reads CASNLQALNTEAFF. CDR3 nucleotide sequence: TGTGCCAGCAATCTACAGGCCTTGAACACTGAAGCTTTCTTT.

In DNA, the CDR3 is TGCGCCAGCACAAGGACAGGCCTGCTCTCTGGAAACACCATATATTTT. It translates to CASTRTGLLSGNTIYF. The rearrangement links TRBV4-1 to TRBJ1-3; TRBD1 matches at 7 bases. Germline V gives CDR1 MGHRA, CDR2 YSYEKL. Trimming cost V 7 bases and J 0 bases; bases outside gene matches: 9. The CDR3 is 16 residues long.

This rearrangement joins TRBV9 to TRBJ1-1; D possibly corresponds to TRBD1 (6 bases). The V end lost 3 bases, the J end lost 4 bases, and 10 bases lay between the germline ends. CDR3 size: 13 residues. Germline V gives CDR1 SGDLS, CDR2 YYNGEE. The CDR3 here is CASSEQGRTEAFF. The CDR3 DNA sequence: TGTGCCAGCAGCGAACAGGGTCGCACTGAAGCTTTCTTT.

The V gene is TRBV7-3, the J gene TRBJ2-7; D unclear. Germline V gene sequence: CDR1 SGHTA, CDR2 FQGTGA. The CDR3 is made up of 11 amino acids. The CDR3 spells CGRRRSPVQYF. The CDR3 DNA is TGTGGCCGCCGGCGGTCACCAGTCCAGTACTTC. The whole variable domain, remainder taken from reference TRBV7-3 and TRBJ2-7, is GAGVSQTPSNKVTEKGKYVELRCDPISGHTALYWYRQSLGQGPEFLIYFQGTGAADDSGLPNDRFFAVRPEGSVSTLKIQRTERGDSAVYLCGRRRSPVQYFGPGTRLTVT.

This clone was seen a handful of times. The rearrangement links TRBV6-6 to TRBJ2-7; 8 nucleotides match TRBD2. The CDR3 is 15 amino acids. V gave up 4 bases and J gave up 0 bases; unmatched junction bases: 5. Germline V CDR1 and CDR2: MNHNY, SVGAGI (reference sequence). DNA of the CDR3: TGTGCCAGCAGTTTCCCCGGACTAGCCTCCTACGAGCAGTACTTC. Encoded protein: CASSFPGLASYEQYF.

The chain carries TRBV14 and TRBJ1-1; D remains ambiguous. V lost 1 base and J lost 10, with 10 bases in between. From germline, CDR1 is SGHDN and CDR2 FVKESK. This CDR3 contains 12 residues. The CDR3 loop reads CASSQARSGAFF. CDR3 DNA: TGTGCCAGCAGCCAAGCCAGATCGGGAGCTTTCTTT. Looking up the rest from reference TRBV14 and TRBJ1-1 gives the full variable domain: EAGVTQFPSHSVIEKGQTVTLRCDPISGHDNLYWYRRVMGKEIKFLLHFVKESKQDESGMPNNRFLAERTGGTYSTLKVQPAELEDSGVYFCASSQARSGAFFGQGTRLTVV.

The gene calls are TRBV6-5 and TRBJ1-2; no firm D call. The V gene's germline CDR1 is MNHEY and CDR2 SVGAGI. V was shortened by 4 bases and J by 4 bases, with 13 bases between the two germline ends. The CDR3 is 14 amino acids. The CDR3 DNA sequence: TGTGCCAGCAGTTTTGACTCTACCTCCTATGGCTACACCTTC. It specifies CASSFDSTSYGYTF.